The 10 T cell receptor beta chains below all came from one sample that was sequenced in a study of graft-versus-host responses after intestinal transplantation. Assay used: immunoSEQ multiplex PCR; TCRdb lists only in-frame clones, some missing. The sample lists tens of thousands of clones, roughly 92% occurring once. No antigen is known for these receptors. Specimen: unstimulated CD4+ T cells sorted from spleen or lymph node cells, collected before intestinal transplant. These receptor sequences come from a human donor who received an intestinal transplant.

The chain uses TRBV19 and TRBJ1-5; D gene ambiguous. This CDR3 has 17 residues. Germline CDR1 reads LNHDA; CDR2 reads SQIVND (reference sequence). The V end was cut by 4 bases, the J end by 4 bases, with 20 bases between. The CDR3 is CASSSRLGGSNNQPQHF. As DNA, the CDR3 is TGTGCCAGTAGTAGTAGATTGGGAGGCTCGAATAATCAGCCCCAGCATTTT.

The chain recombines TRBV7-2 with TRBJ2-7, with TRBD2 identical over 13 bases. Trimming took 5 bases from V and 4 from J; bases not matched to a gene: 14. Germline V gene data show CDR1 as SGHTA and CDR2 as FQGNSA. The CDR3 has 18 amino acids. In DNA form, the CDR3 reads TGTGCCAGCAGCCAGGGACTAGCGGGGATGTTATTCGGGTACGAGCAGTACTTC. Translated, it gives CASSQGLAGMLFGYEQYF. Full variable domain (missing parts from reference TRBV7-2 and TRBJ2-7): GAGVSQSPSNKVTEKGKDVELRCDPISGHTALYWYRQSLGQGLEFLIYFQGNSAPDKSGLPSDRFSAERTGGSVSTLTIQRTQQEDSAVYLCASSQGLAGMLFGYEQYFGPGTRLTVT.

As concerns this clone: The sample holds other DNA sequences that translate to the same CDR3. The chain's CDR3 is CASSQDWQGYGNTIYF. CDR3 sequence (DNA): TGCGCCAGCAGCCAAGATTGGCAGGGTTATGGGAACACCATATATTTT. The chain carries TRBV4-1 and TRBJ1-3, with a possible D match to TRBD1 (5 bases). CDR1 is MGHRA, CDR2 YSYEKL, per germline. The CDR3 extends over 16 amino acids. Trimming cost V 0 bases and J 7 bases, with 16 bases left between them.

The chain couples TRBV10-3 to TRBJ1-1; 8 bases are shared with TRBD1. Trimming took 7 bases from V and 5 from J; bases not matched to a gene: 6. Germline CDR1 reads ENHRY; CDR2 reads SYGVKD. The CDR3 is 13 amino acids. The CDR3 sequence is CAIKDRGDTEAFF. The CDR3 coding sequence is TGTGCCATCAAAGACAGGGGCGATACTGAAGCTTTCTTT.

This chain connects TRBV5-1 to TRBJ2-1, with 11 bases lining up with TRBD2. J gave up 5 bases and V 4 bases, and 5 bases lay outside the gene matches. Germline V gene sequence: CDR1 SGHRS, CDR2 YFSETQ. CDR3 length equals 15 residues. CDR3 nucleotide sequence: TGCGCCAGCAGCGCCGGACTAGCGGGTAACAATGAGCAGTTCTTC. Translation gives CASSAGLAGNNEQFF.

The chain links TRBV5-1 to TRBJ1-3, with D possibly matching TRBD1 (5 bases). Trimming cost V 0 bases and J 4 bases, with 8 bases left between them. There are 14 residues in the CDR3. Germline V gene lookup returns CDR1 SGHRS and CDR2 YFSETQ. CDR3 bases: TGCGCCAGCAGCTTGGACAGGAGGGGAAACACCATATATTTT. Amino acid sequence: CASSLDRRGNTIYF.

This clone turned up a few times. CDR3 DNA: TGTGCCAGCAGTTTACGGCGCGGGAGTGGGGGCACAGATACGCAGTATTTT. Encoded protein: CASSLRRGSGGTDTQYF. The chain employs TRBV27 and TRBJ2-3; 7 nucleotides line up with TRBD2. The ends lost 2 bases at V and 1 base at J; junction bases unmatched: 9. This CDR3 region has 17 residues. Germline V lookup: CDR1 MNHEY, CDR2 SMNVEV (reference sequence).

This clone appeared a few times. V and J are TRBV7-2 and TRBJ1-3; 9 bases are a match to TRBD1. The CDR3 has 16 amino acids. Germline assignment: CDR1 SGHTA and CDR2 FQGNSA. Trimming took 6 bases from V and 2 from J; bases not matched to a gene: 8. Here the CDR3 reads CASRYTDRGTGNTIYF. The CDR3 DNA follows: TGTGCCAGCAGATATACGGACAGGGGAACTGGAAACACCATATATTTT.

This clone appeared once. The V gene is TRBV5-6, the J gene TRBJ2-3; TRBD1 agrees at 11 bases. The germline CDR1 and CDR2 sequences are SGHDT and YYEEEE. V was clipped by 4 bases and J by 0 bases; unmatched bases: 4. This CDR3 contains 16 residues. The CDR3, as DNA: TGTGCCAGCAGCGTGGACAGGGGGCGCAGCACAGATACGCAGTATTTT. Translating it yields CASSVDRGRSTDTQYF.

The rearrangement uses TRBV7-5 and TRBJ2-7; the table calls TRBD2, which could not be checked here. TRBV7-5 is assigned pseudogene status. There are 16 residues in the CDR3. The CDR3 bases are TGTGTCAGAAGCTTAGGGGTTTTCTCGCGGCCCTACGAGCAGTACTTC. This translates into CVRSLGVFSRPYEQYF.